The subject of this entry is one T cell receptor beta chain. Its antigen is not identified. This entry comes from a study of PD-1 blockade in classical Hodgkin lymphoma. Study conclusions and caveats: The authors have not defined what causes the repertoire differences, possibly disease activity or prior therapy. Lower baseline TCR diversity marked trial partial responders and progressors.

TCRdb's table, derived via immunoSEQ multiplex PCR, lists solely in-frame clones and lacks some. Of about 24,000 clones in the sample, roughly 76% were seen once. The time point denotes: cycle 4 day 1 (C4D1), after 6 weeks of nivolumab. After autologous stem cell transplantation all patients relapsed, and prior brentuximab vedotin exposure differed between cohorts. Patients showed best responses of complete response, partial response or progressive disease. Germline V CDR1 and CDR2: MNHNS, SASEGT. V shed 0 bases, J shed 0 bases, and the junction held 5 bases outside the gene matches. The CDR3 is made up of 17 amino acids.

This chain uses TRBV6-1 with TRBJ2-1; TRBD2 agrees at 7 bases. This receptor was taken from a human donor with classical Hodgkin lymphoma. Sample: peripheral blood mononuclear cells (PBMCs), taken before the fourth cycle of nivolumab. The CDR3 here is CASSEASSGSSYNEQFF. CDR3 in DNA: TGTGCCAGCAGTGAAGCTTCTAGCGGCAGCTCCTACAATGAGCAGTTCTTC.